This passage covers 6 T cell receptor beta chains from one sample sequenced in a study of blood T cells in healthy people across ages. A second PCR, run for roughly 7 to 11 cycles, used a sample-barcoded 5' primer plus a J-beta primer mix. One entry per CDR3 protein, called by TCRdb with MiXCR from the 5' RACE reads. Of about 1,400,000 distinct CDR3 sequences in the sample, roughly 59% are singletons; the top ten hold 6.5% to 8%. The source material was blood. Every receptor here comes from a young man in good health.

The chain carries TRBV20-1 and TRBJ2-3; D may be TRBD1 or TRBD2 (5 bases each). The length of the CDR3 is 16 residues. The germline gives CDR1 DFQATT, CDR2 SNEGSKA (reference sequence). V was pared by 5 bases and J by 3 bases, with 21 bases between. This CDR3 reads CSAPSPARERTDTQYF. CDR3 in DNA: TGCAGTGCTCCTTCCCCCGCCAGGGAGCGAACAGATACGCAGTATTTT.

The gene calls are TRBV3-1 and TRBJ2-7; D is undetermined. The CDR3 consists of 12 residues. Germline CDR1 LGHDT, CDR2 YNNKEL (reference sequence). The V end was cut by 4 bases, the J end by 5 bases, with 9 bases between. The CDR3 reads CASSLFLHEQYF. In DNA form, the CDR3 reads TGTGCCAGCAGCCTATTCCTCCACGAGCAGTACTTC.

The V and J genes are TRBV4-1 and TRBJ2-1, with 8 bases fitting TRBD2. Germline trimming cut 1 base from V and 9 bases from J; bases unmatched to any gene: 11. CDR1 and CDR2 from the germline V gene are MGHRA and YSYEKL. CDR3 length: 16 residues. The CDR3 loop reads CASSQGTSHLVGEQFF. The CDR3 DNA follows: TGCGCCAGCAGCCAAGGGACTAGCCACCTAGTGGGTGAGCAGTTCTTC.

This chain links TRBV20-1 with TRBJ2-7; D unresolved. The J call may be wrong; the DNA end is better matched by TRBJ2-5. The CDR3 loop spans 15 amino acids. Germline assignment: CDR1 DFQATT and CDR2 SNEGSKA (reference sequence). The CDR3 region has the DNA TGCAGTGCTAGCGAGGCCTTGGTAAACCAAGAGACCCAGTACTTC. Translation: CSASEALVNQETQYF.

This clonotype has just a few counts. The chain employs TRBV5-1 and TRBJ2-1; D could derive from TRBD1 or TRBD2 (5 bases each). This CDR3 is built from 15 residues. Trimming took 0 bases from V and 7 from J, leaving 14 bases between them. Germline-derived CDR1 and CDR2 are SGHRS and YFSETQ. In DNA, the CDR3 is TGCGCCAGCAGCTTGGCTGGGACGTGGATGAATGAGCAGTTCTTC. Its translation is CASSLAGTWMNEQFF.

This chain connects TRBV11-1 to TRBJ2-5; 8 bases are shared with TRBD1. V dropped 4 bases and J dropped 5; count of bases not matched to a gene: 12. The germline V gene has CDR1 SGHAT and CDR2 FQDESV (reference sequence). This CDR3 has 16 residues. CDR3 in amino acids: CASSSRQGKGLETQYF. CDR3 bases: TGTGCCAGCAGCTCCCGACAGGGGAAGGGTTTGGAGACCCAGTACTTC.